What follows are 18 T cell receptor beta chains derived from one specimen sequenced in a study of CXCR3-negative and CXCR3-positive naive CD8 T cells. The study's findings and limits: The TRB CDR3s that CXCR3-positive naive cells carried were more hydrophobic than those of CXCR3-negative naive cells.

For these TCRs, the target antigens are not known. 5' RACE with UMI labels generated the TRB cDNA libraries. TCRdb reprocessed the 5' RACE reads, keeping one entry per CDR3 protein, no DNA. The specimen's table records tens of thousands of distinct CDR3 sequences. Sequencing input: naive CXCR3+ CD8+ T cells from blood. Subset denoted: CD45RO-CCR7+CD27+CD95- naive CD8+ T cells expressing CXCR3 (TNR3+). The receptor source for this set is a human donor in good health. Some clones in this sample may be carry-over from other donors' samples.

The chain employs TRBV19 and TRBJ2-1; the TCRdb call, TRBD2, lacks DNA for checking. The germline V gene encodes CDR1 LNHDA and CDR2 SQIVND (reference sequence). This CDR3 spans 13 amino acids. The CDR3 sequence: CASSGGGYNEQFF. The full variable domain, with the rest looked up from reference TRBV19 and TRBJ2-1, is DGGITQSPKYLFRKEGQNVTLSCEQNLNHDAMYWYRQDPGQGLRLIYYSQIVNDFQKGDIAEGYSVSREKKESFPLTVTSAQKNPTAFYLCASSGGGYNEQFFGPGTRLTVL.

CDR3 sequence: CASSSGTGANEQFF. The V gene is TRBV5-1, the J gene TRBJ2-1; there is no DNA to check the TCRdb D call of TRBD1. Germline V lookup: CDR1 SGHRS, CDR2 YFSETQ. This CDR3 comprises 14 residues.

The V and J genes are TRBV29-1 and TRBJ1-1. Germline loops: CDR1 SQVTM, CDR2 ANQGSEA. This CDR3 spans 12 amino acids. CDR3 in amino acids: CSVAQRNTEAFF. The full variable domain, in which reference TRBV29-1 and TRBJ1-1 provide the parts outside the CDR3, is SAVISQKPSRDICQRGTSLTIQCQVDSQVTMMFWYRQQPGQSLTLIATANQGSEATYESGFVIDKFPISRPNLTFSTLTVSNMSPEDSSIYLCSVAQRNTEAFFGQGTRLTVV.

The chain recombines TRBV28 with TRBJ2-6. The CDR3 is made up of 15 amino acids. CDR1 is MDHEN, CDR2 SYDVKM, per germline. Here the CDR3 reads CASRRTGPGANVLTF.

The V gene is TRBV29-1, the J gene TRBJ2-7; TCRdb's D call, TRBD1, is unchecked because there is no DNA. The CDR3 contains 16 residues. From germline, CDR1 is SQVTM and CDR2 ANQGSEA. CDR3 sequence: CSVEMVGGGSSYEQYF.

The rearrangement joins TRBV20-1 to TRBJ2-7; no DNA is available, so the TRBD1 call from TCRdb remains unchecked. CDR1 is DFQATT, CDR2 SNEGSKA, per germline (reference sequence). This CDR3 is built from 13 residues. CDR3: CSALQGRRYEQYF.

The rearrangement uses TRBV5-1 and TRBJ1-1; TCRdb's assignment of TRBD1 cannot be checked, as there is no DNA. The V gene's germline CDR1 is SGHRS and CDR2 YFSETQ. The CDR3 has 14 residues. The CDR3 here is CASSLVAGDTEAFF.

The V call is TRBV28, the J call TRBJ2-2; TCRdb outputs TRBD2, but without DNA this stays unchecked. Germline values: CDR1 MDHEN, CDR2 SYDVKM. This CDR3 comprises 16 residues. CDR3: CASSLPTRGWDGELFF.

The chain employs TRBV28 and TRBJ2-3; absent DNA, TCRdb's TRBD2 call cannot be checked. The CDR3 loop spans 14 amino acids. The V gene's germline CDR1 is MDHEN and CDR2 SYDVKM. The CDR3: CASSGGRGTDTQYF.

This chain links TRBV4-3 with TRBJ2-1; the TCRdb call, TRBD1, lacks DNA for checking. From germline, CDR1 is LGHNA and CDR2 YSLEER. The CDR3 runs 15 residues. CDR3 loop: CASSQDQGPYNEQFF.

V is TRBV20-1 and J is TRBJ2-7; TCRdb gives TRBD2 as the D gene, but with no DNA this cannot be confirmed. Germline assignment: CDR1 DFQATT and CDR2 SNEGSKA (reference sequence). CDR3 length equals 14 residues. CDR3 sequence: CSAIGPLRSYEQYF.

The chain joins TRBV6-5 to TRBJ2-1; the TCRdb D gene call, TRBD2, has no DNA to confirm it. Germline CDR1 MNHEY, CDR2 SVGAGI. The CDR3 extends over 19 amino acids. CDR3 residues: CASSLFPGTSGSSYNEQFF.

This CDR3 is CASTFQTGGNEAFF. This chain joins TRBV5-1 and TRBJ1-1; TCRdb calls TRBD1, which cannot be checked without DNA. CDR1 and CDR2 (germline): SGHRS, YFSETQ. CDR3 size: 14 residues.

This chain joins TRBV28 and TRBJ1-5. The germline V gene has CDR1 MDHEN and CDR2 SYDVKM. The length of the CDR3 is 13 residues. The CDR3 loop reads CASSLSRNQPQHF. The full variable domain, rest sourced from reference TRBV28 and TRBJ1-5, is DVKVTQSSRYLVKRTGEKVFLECVQDMDHENMFWYRQDPGLGLRLIYFSYDVKMKEKGDIPEGYSVSREKKERFSLILESASTNQTSMYLCASSLSRNQPQHFGDGTRLSIL.

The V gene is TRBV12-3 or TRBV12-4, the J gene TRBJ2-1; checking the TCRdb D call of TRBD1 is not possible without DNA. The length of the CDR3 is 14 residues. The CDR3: CASSFGGNYNEQFF.

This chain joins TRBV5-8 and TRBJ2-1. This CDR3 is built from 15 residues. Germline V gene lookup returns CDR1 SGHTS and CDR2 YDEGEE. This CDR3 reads CASSLKEKTYNEQFF. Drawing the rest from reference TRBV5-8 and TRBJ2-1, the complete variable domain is EAGVTQSPTHLIKTRGQQATLRCSPISGHTSVYWYQQALGLGLQFLLWYDEGEERNRGNFPPRFSGRQFPNYSSELNVNALELEDSALYLCASSLKEKTYNEQFFGPGTRLTVL.

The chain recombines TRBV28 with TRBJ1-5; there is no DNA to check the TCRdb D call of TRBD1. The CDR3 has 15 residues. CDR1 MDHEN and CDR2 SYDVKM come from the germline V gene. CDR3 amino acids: CASSLTGSVNQPQHF.

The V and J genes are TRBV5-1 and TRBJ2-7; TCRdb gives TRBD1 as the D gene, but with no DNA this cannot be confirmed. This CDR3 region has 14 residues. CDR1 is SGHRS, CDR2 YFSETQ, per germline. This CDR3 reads CASKFRDREDEQYF.